This T cell receptor (beta chain) was captured by sequencing in a study of CD8 T cells in Susac syndrome. An amount of RNA that ranged from 0.5 to 1 ug was reverse transcribed with random hexamers. The CDR3 of TCR beta was amplified by immunoSEQ multiplex PCR across 54 Vbeta and 13 Jbeta. Each CDR3 protein is one row after TCRdb ran MiXCR on the immunoSEQ multiplex PCR reads. The sample contains about 440,000 distinct CDR3 sequences, approximately 85% of which appear only once. The germline CDR1 and CDR2 sequences are SQVTM and ANQGSEA. The CDR3 consists of 15 residues. With 0 bases removed from V and 4 bases from J, the gap between germline ends came to 16 bases. Details on this clonotype: Antigen unknown.

Findings of the study overall: The TCR sequencing and HLA analysis in the study involved a relatively small number of individuals, as the study acknowledged.

V gene TRBV29-1 combines with J gene TRBJ2-7, with D perhaps TRBD1 or TRBD2 (5 bases each). The specimen sequenced was CD8+ T cells from PBMCs. The origin of this receptor is a human donor with multiple sclerosis. The CDR3 coding sequence is TGCAGCGTTGAAGACTTGTTGGCAGGGACGTACGAGCAGTACTTC. Its protein is CSVEDLLAGTYEQYF.